The source of this T cell receptor (beta chain) is a study of CD8 T cells in ankylosing spondylitis. Study-level findings and limits: Previously reported in reactive arthritis synovial fluid and blood were some of the motif variants. Disease-linked clones had a CD8+ phenotype and relatively low frequency in peripheral blood. The authors reported significant enrichment of disease-linked clones in matched ankylosing spondylitis synovial fluid. The study identified a TCR beta motif of eight highly homologous variants that appeared characteristic of ankylosing spondylitis blood.

Quantitative 5'-RACE with molecular barcodes generated TCR beta libraries. TCRdb reprocessed the 5' RACE reads via MiXCR and lists one record per CDR3 protein. Of about 540,000 distinct CDR3 sequences listed, about 12% are singletons. This clonotype has only a few counts. Its antigen remains unknown. V lost 4 bases, J lost 4 bases, and 14 bases lay in between. Germline-derived CDR1 and CDR2 are SGHVS and FQNEAQ. The CDR3 has 15 residues. The sample consisted of blood, either unsorted or a sorted T cell fraction (not recorded which). The receptor was derived from a male donor with ankylosing spondylitis. The rearrangement uses TRBV7-8 and TRBJ2-1; maybe TRBD2 (5 bases). The CDR3 nucleotides read TGTGCCAGCAGCTCGCAGTTTGGCGGGTACAATGAGCAGTTCTTC. This sequence encodes CASSSQFGGYNEQFF.